The following is a T cell receptor (beta chain) sequence with its context. Its antigen is undetermined. The sample holds other DNA sequences that translate to the same CDR3. The sample is drawn from a study of graft-versus-host responses after intestinal transplantation. Overall study context: Tacrolimus and steroids were given for around three years to all recipients after anti-thymocyte globulin induction.

TCRdb's copy holds only in-frame clones and misses some; the assay was immunoSEQ multiplex PCR. The sample holds roughly 73,000 clones, roughly 87% seen once. The CDR3 has 15 residues. Germline values: CDR1 SGHTA, CDR2 FQGTGA. V shed 2 bases and J 2 bases; nucleotides not matched to a gene: 3. The sample was unstimulated CD8+ T cells sorted from spleen or lymph node cells, taken before transplant. The V call is TRBV7-3, the J call TRBJ2-3, with 8 positions matching TRBD2. The TCR originated in a human donor who was the organ donor for an intestinal transplant. Written as DNA, the CDR3 is TGTGCCAGCAGCTTAGCGGGGGGCTCCACAGATACGCAGTATTTT. It specifies CASSLAGGSTDTQYF.